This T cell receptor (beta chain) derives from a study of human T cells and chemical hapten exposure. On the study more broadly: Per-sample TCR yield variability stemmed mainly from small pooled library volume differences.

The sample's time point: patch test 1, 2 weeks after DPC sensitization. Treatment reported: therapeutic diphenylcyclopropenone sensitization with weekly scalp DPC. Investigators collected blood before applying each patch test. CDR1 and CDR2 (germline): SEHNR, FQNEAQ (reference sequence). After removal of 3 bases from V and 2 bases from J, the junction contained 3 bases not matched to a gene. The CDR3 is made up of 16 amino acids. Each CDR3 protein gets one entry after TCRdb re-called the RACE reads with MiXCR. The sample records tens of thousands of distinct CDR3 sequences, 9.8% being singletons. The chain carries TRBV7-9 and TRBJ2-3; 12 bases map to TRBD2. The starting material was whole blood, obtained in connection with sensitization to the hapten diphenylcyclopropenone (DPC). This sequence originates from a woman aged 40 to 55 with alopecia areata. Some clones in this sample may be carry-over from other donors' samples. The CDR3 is CASSFGTSGSTDTQYF. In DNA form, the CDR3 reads TGTGCCAGCAGCTTCGGGACTAGCGGGTCCACAGATACGCAGTATTTT.